This T cell receptor (beta chain) was obtained from a study of T cells after yellow fever vaccination. Findings of the study overall: Abundant bulk-derived clonotypes could contaminate FACS-sorted repertoires. At around 95% for CD4 and roughly 87% for CD8, most primary-vaccination clones showed up again after the booster. A weaker but faster secondary response was observed, peaking on day 5 versus 15.

This clonotype appeared a few times. Its matching antigen is unknown. The V gene's germline CDR1 is MDHEN and CDR2 SYDVKM. V was clipped by 11 bases and J by 0 bases, with 14 bases between them. The CDR3 is made up of 14 amino acids. The authors made TCR cDNA by 5'RACE template switching, adding a universal primer site and UMIs. One entry per CDR3 protein results from TCRdb running MiXCR on the 5' RACE reads. Among about 320,000 distinct CDR3 sequences, roughly an eighth were seen once, and the ten largest hold 3.2%. This sample comprised CD4+ T cells sorted from PBMCs, obtained 15 days after the yellow fever booster vaccination. The gene calls are TRBV28 and TRBJ1-5; D is possibly TRBD1 (6 bases). The receptor was derived from a young man who received the YFV17D yellow fever vaccine. CDR3 bases: TGTGCCTCCAGGGGTTCCAATAGCAATCAGCCCCAGCATTTT. The encoded protein is CASRGSNSNQPQHF.